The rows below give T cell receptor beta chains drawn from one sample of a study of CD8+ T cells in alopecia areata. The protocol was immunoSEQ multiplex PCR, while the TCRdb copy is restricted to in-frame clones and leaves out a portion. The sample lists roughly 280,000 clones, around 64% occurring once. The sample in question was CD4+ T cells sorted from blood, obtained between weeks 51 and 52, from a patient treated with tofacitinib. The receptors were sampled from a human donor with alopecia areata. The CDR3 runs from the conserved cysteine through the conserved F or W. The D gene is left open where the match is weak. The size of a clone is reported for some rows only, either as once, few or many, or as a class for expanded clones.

cdr3_nt: TGTGCCAGCAGCTTAGCGGGAGCAACTAATGAAAAACTGTTTTTT
cdr3_aa: CASSLAGATNEKLFF
d_call: -
v_call: TRBV7-8
clone_size: -
j_call: TRBJ1-4

cdr3_nt: TGCGCCAGCAGCCCTCTGCGCCGGGGGGACACTGAAGCTTTCTTT
cdr3_aa: CASSPLRRGDTEAFF
d_call: -
v_call: TRBV5-1
clone_size: -
j_call: TRBJ1-1

cdr3_nt: TGTGCCATCAGTGGGGGGGGACGTCGGAACACTGAAGCTTTCTTT
cdr3_aa: CAISGGGRRNTEAFF
d_call: -
v_call: TRBV10-3
clone_size: -
j_call: TRBJ1-1

cdr3_nt: TGCGCCAGCAGCAGGGAGTTGAGCTCCTACAATGAGCAGTTCTTC
cdr3_aa: CASSRELSSYNEQFF
d_call: -
v_call: TRBV5-1
clone_size: -
j_call: TRBJ2-1

cdr3_nt: TGCGCCAGCAGCTTGGCGGTTAGCGGCCTGAACACCGGGGAGCTGTTTTTT
cdr3_aa: CASSLAVSGLNTGELFF
d_call: -
v_call: TRBV5-1
clone_size: -
j_call: TRBJ2-2

cdr3_nt: TGTGCCAGCACAGGGGGCCGCGAAGAGACCCAGTACTTC
cdr3_aa: CASTGGREETQYF
d_call: TRBD1
v_call: TRBV2
clone_size: -
j_call: TRBJ2-5

cdr3_nt: TGCGCCAGCAGCTTGGTGACAGGGGCCTACGAGCAGTACTTC
cdr3_aa: CASSLVTGAYEQYF
d_call: TRBD1
v_call: TRBV5-1
clone_size: -
j_call: TRBJ2-7

cdr3_nt: TGTGCCAGCTCACCCATACCTGCAGGGGCGACCCAGTACTTC
cdr3_aa: CASSPIPAGATQYF
d_call: -
v_call: TRBV18
clone_size: -
j_call: TRBJ2-5

cdr3_nt: TGTGCCAGCAGCGTAGGGCAAAATGGGCCCCAGCATTTT
cdr3_aa: CASSVGQNGPQHF
d_call: -
v_call: TRBV9
clone_size: -
j_call: TRBJ1-5

cdr3_nt: TGTGCCACCAGCATTACTAGCGGGGGGACCGGGGAGCTGTTTTTT
cdr3_aa: CATSITSGGTGELFF
d_call: TRBD2
v_call: TRBV15
clone_size: -
j_call: TRBJ2-2

cdr3_nt: TGCAGCGTTCTTGGGGGGCGAGGCACAGATACGCAGTATTTT
cdr3_aa: CSVLGGRGTDTQYF
d_call: -
v_call: TRBV29-1
clone_size: -
j_call: TRBJ2-3

cdr3_nt: TGTGCCAGCAGCTCCCCTAACTCCATGGGGACCCAGTACTTC
cdr3_aa: CASSSPNSMGTQYF
d_call: -
v_call: TRBV5-6
clone_size: -
j_call: TRBJ2-5

cdr3_nt: TGTGCCAGCAGTTACAACCAGGGCCATGGCTACACCTTC
cdr3_aa: CASSYNQGHGYTF
d_call: -
v_call: TRBV6-5
clone_size: -
j_call: TRBJ1-2

cdr3_nt: TGTGCCTGGAGTTCAGGGGGCGGCTACACCTTC
cdr3_aa: CAWSSGGGYTF
d_call: TRBD1
v_call: TRBV30
clone_size: -
j_call: TRBJ1-2

cdr3_nt: TGTGCCAGCAGTGCCTTCTCAGGGTACCAAGAGACCCAGTACTTC
cdr3_aa: CASSAFSGYQETQYF
d_call: -
v_call: TRBV27
clone_size: once
j_call: TRBJ2-5

cdr3_nt: TGTGCCAGCAGCCCCCGGGGCGGGCAGCCCCAGCATTTT
cdr3_aa: CASSPRGGQPQHF
d_call: -
v_call: TRBV7-8
clone_size: once
j_call: TRBJ1-5

cdr3_nt: TGTGCTAGTGGTCAGGGTGGCTACACCTTC
cdr3_aa: CASGQGGYTF
d_call: -
v_call: TRBV12-5
clone_size: many
j_call: TRBJ1-2

cdr3_nt: TGCAGCGTTGGGGACAATAGCAATCAGCCCCAGCATTTT
cdr3_aa: CSVGDNSNQPQHF
d_call: -
v_call: TRBV29-1
clone_size: few
j_call: TRBJ1-5

cdr3_nt: TGTGCCAGCTCACCGCAGAGAGAGACCCAGTACTTC
cdr3_aa: CASSPQRETQYF
d_call: -
v_call: TRBV18
clone_size: few
j_call: TRBJ2-5

cdr3_nt: TGCGCCAGCAGCGGCCCCACAGGGGGCGGGCGGGGTGAGCAGTTCTTC
cdr3_aa: CASSGPTGGGRGEQFF
d_call: TRBD1
v_call: TRBV5-1
clone_size: -
j_call: TRBJ2-1

cdr3_nt: TGTGCCAGCAGCCCGGGACTGCTGAATTCACCCCTCCACTTT
cdr3_aa: CASSPGLLNSPLHF
d_call: -
v_call: TRBV13
clone_size: -
j_call: TRBJ1-6

cdr3_nt: TGCAGCGCCGTTATCTACAATGAGCAGTTCTTC
cdr3_aa: CSAVIYNEQFF
d_call: -
v_call: TRBV29-1
clone_size: -
j_call: TRBJ2-1

cdr3_nt: TGTGCCAGCAGCGGCAGGACAGTTAACCCAGAGGGGACTAAAAACATTCAGTACTTC
cdr3_aa: CASSGRTVNPEGTKNIQYF
d_call: -
v_call: TRBV7-8
clone_size: -
j_call: TRBJ2-4

cdr3_nt: TGTGCCACCAGCAGAGATGGGGGGAGGAACAGGGGATCCTACAATGAGCAGTTCTTC
cdr3_aa: CATSRDGGRNRGSYNEQFF
d_call: -
v_call: TRBV15
clone_size: -
j_call: TRBJ2-1

cdr3_nt: TGCGCCAGCAGCTTGCACAGACTCGAAGAGACCCAGTACTTC
cdr3_aa: CASSLHRLEETQYF
d_call: -
v_call: TRBV5-1
clone_size: -
j_call: TRBJ2-5

cdr3_nt: TGTGCCAGCAGCTTAGACCCGGACAGGGGGTTTCCCTACGAGCAGTACTTC
cdr3_aa: CASSLDPDRGFPYEQYF
d_call: TRBD1
v_call: TRBV11-2
clone_size: -
j_call: TRBJ2-7

cdr3_nt: TGTGCCAGCAGCTTAGGACACGTCCCTAATTCACCCCTCCACTTT
cdr3_aa: CASSLGHVPNSPLHF
d_call: -
v_call: TRBV11-2
clone_size: -
j_call: TRBJ1-6

cdr3_nt: TGTGCCTTCGAGCGAGGTAAAGAGACCCAGTACTTC
cdr3_aa: CAFERGKETQYF
d_call: -
v_call: TRBV30
clone_size: -
j_call: TRBJ2-5

cdr3_nt: TGTGCCACCAGCCGATCCAAGGGGTCCTACGAGCAGTACTTC
cdr3_aa: CATSRSKGSYEQYF
d_call: -
v_call: TRBV15
clone_size: -
j_call: TRBJ2-7

cdr3_nt: TGTGCTAGTGGTCCTCCGGGACAGGGGGCGAGAGGCTACACCTTC
cdr3_aa: CASGPPGQGARGYTF
d_call: TRBD1
v_call: TRBV12-5
clone_size: -
j_call: TRBJ1-2

cdr3_nt: TGCGCCAGCAGCTTGGTACTTACAGATACGCAGTATTTT
cdr3_aa: CASSLVLTDTQYF
d_call: -
v_call: TRBV5-1
clone_size: -
j_call: TRBJ2-3

cdr3_nt: TGCGCCAGCAGCCTTGGGGGAGAAGATACGCAGTATTTT
cdr3_aa: CASSLGGEDTQYF
d_call: -
v_call: TRBV5-1
clone_size: -
j_call: TRBJ2-3

cdr3_nt: TGTGCCTGGAGCCGGGACACATCCTACGAGCAGTACTTC
cdr3_aa: CAWSRDTSYEQYF
d_call: -
v_call: TRBV30
clone_size: few
j_call: TRBJ2-7

cdr3_nt: TGTGCCAGCAGCTCCGGGGTTCCAGCGGGGGGGCTGGAGACCCAGTACTTC
cdr3_aa: CASSSGVPAGGLETQYF
d_call: TRBD2
v_call: TRBV4-2
clone_size: -
j_call: TRBJ2-5

cdr3_nt: TGTGCCTGTAATTCCCGGGGGACCTACGAGCAGTACTTC
cdr3_aa: CACNSRGTYEQYF
d_call: -
v_call: TRBV30
clone_size: few
j_call: TRBJ2-7

cdr3_nt: TGTGCCTGGAGTCCTCGGACAGATGCCGGCTACACCTTC
cdr3_aa: CAWSPRTDAGYTF
d_call: -
v_call: TRBV30
clone_size: -
j_call: TRBJ1-2

cdr3_nt: TGTGCCACCAGCAGAGATTTTCAAGAGACCCAGTACTTC
cdr3_aa: CATSRDFQETQYF
d_call: -
v_call: TRBV15
clone_size: -
j_call: TRBJ2-5

cdr3_nt: TGTGCCGGAAACACCCGGACCGATAACTATGGCTACACCTTC
cdr3_aa: CAGNTRTDNYGYTF
d_call: -
v_call: TRBV30
clone_size: -
j_call: TRBJ1-2

cdr3_nt: TGTGCCAGCAGTGCCACCGGGACAGCTGGAAACACCATATATTTT
cdr3_aa: CASSATGTAGNTIYF
d_call: TRBD1
v_call: TRBV6-6
clone_size: -
j_call: TRBJ1-3

cdr3_nt: TGTGCCTGGGCAAACTATGGCTACACCTTC
cdr3_aa: CAWANYGYTF
d_call: -
v_call: TRBV30
clone_size: -
j_call: TRBJ1-2

cdr3_nt: TGTGCCACCAGCAGAGGAGATGCCTACGAGCAGTACTTC
cdr3_aa: CATSRGDAYEQYF
d_call: -
v_call: TRBV15
clone_size: once
j_call: TRBJ2-7

cdr3_nt: TGTGCCAGCAAGGAGACAGAGAATTCGTCCCTCCACTTT
cdr3_aa: CASKETENSSLHF
d_call: -
v_call: TRBV6-6
clone_size: few
j_call: TRBJ1-6

cdr3_nt: TGTGCCAGCAGTAAAGACAGGGGAAATTTTGAGACCCAGTACTTC
cdr3_aa: CASSKDRGNFETQYF
d_call: TRBD1
v_call: TRBV25-1
clone_size: -
j_call: TRBJ2-5

cdr3_nt: TGCGCCAGCAGCCAAGATCTGGAGGGGAACATGTTTTTT
cdr3_aa: CASSQDLEGNMFF
d_call: -
v_call: TRBV4-1
clone_size: -
j_call: TRBJ1-4

cdr3_nt: TGTGCCAGCAGCCCCCCGGGGTTTGAGCAGTTCTTC
cdr3_aa: CASSPPGFEQFF
d_call: -
v_call: TRBV11-2
clone_size: many
j_call: TRBJ2-1

cdr3_nt: TGTGCCAGCAGCTTGGACAGTTTCTACGAGCAGTACTTC
cdr3_aa: CASSLDSFYEQYF
d_call: -
v_call: TRBV7-9
clone_size: few
j_call: TRBJ2-7

cdr3_nt: TGTGCCAGCTCACCACGGGGATTCGTGGACAATGAGCAGTTCTTC
cdr3_aa: CASSPRGFVDNEQFF
d_call: -
v_call: TRBV18
clone_size: few
j_call: TRBJ2-1

cdr3_nt: TGTGCCAGCAGCCAGTGGAGGAATGAGCAGTTCTTC
cdr3_aa: CASSQWRNEQFF
d_call: -
v_call: TRBV5-6
clone_size: few
j_call: TRBJ2-1

cdr3_nt: TGTGCCAGCAGCCCCCCGACAGGCCACCGGCAAGAGCAGTTCTTC
cdr3_aa: CASSPPTGHRQEQFF
d_call: -
v_call: TRBV6-5
clone_size: -
j_call: TRBJ2-1

cdr3_nt: TGTGCCACCAGCAGAGAGAATCCACAGGTCAACTATGGCTACACCTTC
cdr3_aa: CATSRENPQVNYGYTF
d_call: -
v_call: TRBV15
clone_size: -
j_call: TRBJ1-2

cdr3_nt: TGCGCCAGCAGCTTCGGTACTGGGACAGGGTATGGCTACACCTTC
cdr3_aa: CASSFGTGTGYGYTF
d_call: TRBD1
v_call: TRBV5-1
clone_size: few
j_call: TRBJ1-2

cdr3_nt: TGTGCCAGCTCACCACCATCTAGCGGGGGCGACGAGCAGTACTTC
cdr3_aa: CASSPPSSGGDEQYF
d_call: TRBD2
v_call: TRBV18
clone_size: -
j_call: TRBJ2-7

cdr3_nt: TGTGCCAGCAGCCACCCGGGACTAGCGGGGACCGAGCAGTACTTC
cdr3_aa: CASSHPGLAGTEQYF
d_call: TRBD2
v_call: TRBV14
clone_size: once
j_call: TRBJ2-7

cdr3_nt: TGCGCCAGCAGCCCGACGGCAGCCAGCACAGATACGCAGTATTTT
cdr3_aa: CASSPTAASTDTQYF
d_call: -
v_call: TRBV5-1
clone_size: -
j_call: TRBJ2-3